This T cell receptor beta chain came from a study of blood T cell repertoires in COVID-19. The protocol was immunoSEQ multiplex PCR, while the TCRdb copy is restricted to in-frame clones and leaves out a portion. The sample records roughly 260,000 clones, about 90% being singletons. The V gene's germline CDR1 is MGHRA and CDR2 YSYEKL. Trimming stripped 8 bases from V and 5 bases from J, with 16 bases between. The CDR3 is made up of 14 amino acids. Specimen: peripheral blood. This clonotype was sampled from a woman aged 25 to 39 with COVID-19, enrolled during active disease. The chain is built from TRBV4-1 and TRBJ1-5; D not certain. This chain's CDR3 is CASPHGSPHQPQHF. The CDR3 DNA follows: TGCGCCAGCCCTCACGGGTCGCCACATCAGCCCCAGCATTTT.